These 26 T cell receptor beta chains were sequenced from one sample in a study of T cells after yellow fever vaccination. A single record per CDR3 protein comes from TCRdb applying MiXCR to the 5' RACE reads. The sample includes a few hundred thousand distinct CDR3 sequences, approximately 10% of them seen just once. The sequenced sample was PBMCs, obtained on the day of the first yellow fever vaccination. These receptors came from a man between 18 and 35 years old who received the YFV17D yellow fever vaccine.

The chain is built from TRBV4-2 and TRBJ2-1; D could derive from TRBD1 or TRBD2 (5 bases each). Germline assignment: CDR1 LGHNA and CDR2 YNFKEQ. V was clipped by 3 bases and J by 9 bases, with 12 bases between them. This CDR3 is 13 amino acids long. CDR3 sequence (DNA): TGTGCCAGCAGCCACTATGGGGGTGGTGAGCAGTTCTTC. It translates to CASSHYGGGEQFF.

This clonotype was picked up many times. This rearrangement joins TRBV7-2 to TRBJ2-7, with D hard to call. V lost 3 bases and J 3 bases, leaving 9 bases between the germline ends. Per germline, CDR1 SGHTA and CDR2 FQGNSA. This CDR3 region has 13 residues. This CDR3 is CASSLSLIYEQYF. CDR3 bases: TGTGCCAGCAGCTTGTCCCTCATCTACGAGCAGTACTTC.

The gene calls are TRBV5-1 and TRBJ1-2, with 7 bases lining up with TRBD1. The CDR3 consists of 15 residues. The germline gives CDR1 SGHRS, CDR2 YFSETQ. J lost 0 bases, V lost 4 bases, and 6 bases had no gene match. CDR3 bases: TGCGCCAGCAGCCTGGGGGGACAGTCTAACTATGGCTACACCTTC. Its translation is CASSLGGQSNYGYTF. Full variable domain (outside the CDR3, taken from reference TRBV5-1 and TRBJ1-2): KAGVTQTPRYLIKTRGQQVTLSCSPISGHRSVSWYQQTPGQGLQFLFEYFSETQRNKGNFPGRFSGRQFSNSRSEMNVSTLELGDSALYLCASSLGGQSNYGYTFGSGTRLTVV.

This clonotype turned up a few times. The chain recombines TRBV6-5 with TRBJ1-2; 7 nucleotides align to TRBD1. This CDR3 has 17 amino acids. V dropped 2 bases and J dropped 6; count of bases not matched to a gene: 15. CDR1 and CDR2 from the germline V gene are MNHEY and SVGAGI. CDR3 in DNA: TGTGCCAGCAGTTACGGGCCAGGGACGAGGGGGCCGAATGGCTACACCTTC. The encoded protein is CASSYGPGTRGPNGYTF.

This clonotype has just a few counts. The chain combines TRBV7-2 with TRBJ1-5; D gene uncertain. The germline V gene has CDR1 SGHTA and CDR2 FQGNSA. Trimming stripped 1 base from V and 6 bases from J, with 10 bases between. The CDR3 consists of 14 residues. The CDR3 sequence is CASSLEARGQPQHF. In DNA form, the CDR3 reads TGTGCCAGCAGCTTAGAAGCCAGAGGTCAGCCCCAGCATTTT.

This clonotype was counted a few times. The chain uses TRBV4-3 and TRBJ2-3; TRBD2 is a possible D gene (5 bases). The germline V gene has CDR1 LGHNA and CDR2 YSLEER. V was cut by 4 bases and J by 3 bases, with 17 bases left in between. This CDR3 spans 16 amino acids. In DNA, the CDR3 is TGCGCCAGCAGCCCCCAACTCGCGGGTGGAACAGATACGCAGTATTTT. This sequence encodes CASSPQLAGGTDTQYF.

This clonotype showed up just a few times. The V gene is TRBV27, the J gene TRBJ1-2, with TRBD1 identical over 7 bases. Trimming cost V 4 bases and J 4 bases; bases outside gene matches: 3. The CDR3 has 13 residues. Germline V gene lookup returns CDR1 MNHEY and CDR2 SMNVEV (reference sequence). CDR3 nucleotides: TGTGCCAGCAGTTCCCGGACAGGCTATGGCTACACCTTC. Protein: CASSSRTGYGYTF.

This clonotype was picked up a small number of times. This chain links TRBV15 with TRBJ1-6; the D gene is possibly TRBD1 (5 bases). The length of the CDR3 is 15 residues. The V gene's germline CDR1 is LNHNV and CDR2 YYDKDF (reference sequence). Trimming pared 2 bases from V and 8 bases from J, leaving 13 bases between. Here the CDR3 reads CATSRRLGVDSPLHF. The CDR3 DNA follows: TGTGCCACCAGCAGAAGGCTGGGGGTTGATTCACCCCTCCACTTT.

This clonotype occurred a few times. This chain joins TRBV6-1 and TRBJ2-2, with D tentatively TRBD1 (5 bases). The germline V gene encodes CDR1 MNHNS and CDR2 SASEGT. Trimming removed 5 bases at V and 0 bases at J, with 10 bases between. The CDR3 sequence is 15 residues long. As DNA, the CDR3 is TGTGCCAGCAGTACCAAGGGGACGAACACCGGGGAGCTGTTTTTT. Translating gives CASSTKGTNTGELFF.

The table lists this clonotype with a few counts. The genes are TRBV27 and TRBJ1-6; D gene unclear. The CDR3 length is 15 residues. V lost 6 bases and J lost 0, with 9 bases in between. Germline assignment: CDR1 MNHEY and CDR2 SMNVEV (reference sequence). The CDR3 DNA reads TGTGCCAGCAGCCGACGAGCCTCCTATAATTCACCCCTCCACTTT. Its translation is CASSRRASYNSPLHF.

The chain joins TRBV10-3 to TRBJ2-7; 14 positions match TRBD2. CDR1 ENHRY and CDR2 SYGVKD come from the germline V gene. There are 13 residues in the CDR3. V was pared by 10 bases and J by 7 bases, with 6 bases of the junction left unmatched. CDR3 DNA sequence: TGTGCCAGCGGGACTAGCGGGGGCCTAGAGCAGTACTTC. Residues: CASGTSGGLEQYF.

The chain has TRBV6-1 and TRBJ1-1; D not resolved. With 3 bases removed from V and 1 base from J, the gap between germline ends came to 9 bases. Germline CDR1 and CDR2: MNHNS and SASEGT. There are 14 residues in the CDR3. Here the CDR3 reads CASSDYGKNTEAFF. The DNA for the CDR3 is TGTGCCAGCAGTGATTACGGGAAGAACACTGAAGCTTTCTTT.

The chain combines TRBV6-1 with TRBJ2-7, with 7 bases that match TRBD1. Losses at the gene ends were 6 bases for V and 1 base for J; bases not matched to a gene: 3. Germline CDR1 reads MNHNS; CDR2 reads SASEGT. This CDR3 region has 13 residues. CDR3 in DNA: TGTGCCAGCAGAAGACAGGGTTCCTACGAGCAGTACGTC. This encodes CASRRQGSYEQYV.

The sample holds a few counts of this clonotype. The chain is built from TRBV7-2 and TRBJ2-7; 7 bases match TRBD1. This CDR3 comprises 15 residues. Germline V gene sequence: CDR1 SGHTA, CDR2 FQGNSA. J gave up 3 bases and V 1 base, and 6 bases lay outside the gene matches. DNA of the CDR3: TGTGCCAGCAGCTTAGGGGTGACAGGGATCTACGAGCAGTACGTC. Its protein product is CASSLGVTGIYEQYV.

This clonotype has more than one count but fewer than ten. The genes are TRBV7-9 and TRBJ2-2, with a weak D call TRBD2 (5 bases). V lost 5 bases to trimming and J lost 3 bases, with 16 bases between them. Looked up from germline, CDR1 is SEHNR and CDR2 is FQNEAQ (reference sequence). This CDR3 contains 16 residues. The CDR3 DNA is TGTGCCAGCAGCCCCAAGGGCCTGCGGGACACCGGGGAGCTGTTTTTT. Amino acids: CASSPKGLRDTGELFF.

This clonotype has just a few counts. The rearrangement uses TRBV2 and TRBJ2-7; possibly TRBD2 for D (5 bases). Germline values: CDR1 SNHLY, CDR2 FYNNEI. CDR3 length: 13 amino acids. The V and J ends lost 6 bases and 2 bases respectively, with 11 bases between them. CDR3 loop: CASSPSQPYEQYF. Written as DNA, the CDR3 is TGTGCCAGCAGCCCTAGCCAACCCTACGAGCAGTACTTC.

This clonotype was observed a handful of times. The genes are TRBV9 and TRBJ2-3; the match to TRBD2 covers 13 bases. The CDR3 runs 17 residues. CDR1 and CDR2 from the germline V gene are SGDLS and YYNGEE. Germline trimming cut 1 base from V and 5 bases from J; bases unmatched to any gene: 7. The chain's CDR3 is CASSVTSGGAGGDTQYF. CDR3 bases: TGTGCCAGCAGCGTAACTAGCGGGGGGGCCGGTGGAGATACGCAGTATTTT. Full variable domain (outside the CDR3, taken from reference TRBV9 and TRBJ2-3): DSGVTQTPKHLITATGQRVTLRCSPRSGDLSVYWYQQSLDQGLQFLIQYYNGEERAKGNILERFSAQQFPDLHSELNLSSLELGDSALYFCASSVTSGGAGGDTQYFGPGTRLTVL.

This clonotype occurred many times. V usage is TRBV19 and J usage is TRBJ2-2, with 9 bases aligning to TRBD1. From germline, CDR1 is LNHDA and CDR2 SQIVND (reference sequence). The CDR3 is 16 residues long. The V and J ends lost 6 bases and 5 bases, in that order; junction bases with no gene match: 10. The CDR3 loop is CASSQGGQGMTGELFF. CDR3 sequence (DNA): TGTGCCAGTAGCCAGGGAGGACAGGGGATGACCGGGGAGCTGTTTTTT.

This clonotype was observed at least ten times. The CDR3 region is CASSSGDSNTEAFF. CDR3 DNA sequence: TGTGCCAGCAGTTCTGGAGATTCGAACACTGAAGCTTTCTTT. This chain uses TRBV12-3 or TRBV12-4 with TRBJ1-1; D remains ambiguous. The length of the CDR3 is 14 residues. The germline V and J ends were trimmed by 4 bases and 1 base, with 10 bases remaining between them.

The chain employs TRBV12-3 or TRBV12-4 and TRBJ2-7; TRBD2 might be the D (7 bases). V was clipped by 6 bases and J by 6 bases, with 12 bases between them. The CDR3 has 12 amino acids. The CDR3 loop reads CASSSGGLEQYV. The CDR3 DNA is TGTGCCAGCAGCTCGGGGGGCCTCGAGCAGTACGTC.

V and J are TRBV10-2 and TRBJ2-3, with D possibly matching TRBD2 (5 bases). The CDR3 length is 16 residues. Germline CDR1 reads WSHSY; CDR2 reads SAAADI. V lost 6 bases and J 3 bases, leaving 19 bases between the germline ends. The CDR3 DNA follows: TGCGCCAGCAGGTCCACGGGAAGAAGTTTTACAGATACGCAGTATTTT. Its protein is CASRSTGRSFTDTQYF.

This clonotype was observed a handful of times. The chain uses TRBV4-1 and TRBJ2-2; D is possibly TRBD1 (6 bases). Germline assignment: CDR1 MGHRA and CDR2 YSYEKL. The CDR3 length is 17 residues. V gave up 3 bases and J gave up 4 bases, with 18 bases separating them. The CDR3 loop reads CASSHLGAGRGTGELFF. The DNA for the CDR3 is TGCGCCAGCAGCCACCTGGGGGCAGGGCGAGGCACCGGGGAGCTGTTTTTT.

This clonotype was observed a handful of times. The chain recombines TRBV20-1 with TRBJ1-2; D is unclear. CDR3 size: 9 residues. The germline CDR1 and CDR2 sequences are DFQATT and SNEGSKA (reference sequence). V lost 3 bases to trimming and J lost 8 bases, with 4 bases between them. As DNA, the CDR3 is TGCAGTGCTAGTTTCGGCTACACCTTC. Protein: CSASFGYTF.

This clonotype has more than one count but fewer than ten. The J gene is TRBJ2-2, the V gene TRBV6-5; 8 bases are shared with TRBD1. CDR1 is MNHEY and CDR2 is SVGAGI in the germline V gene. The trim removed 4 bases at V and 7 bases at J, leaving 5 bases unmatched. The CDR3 contains 14 residues. The CDR3 DNA reads as TGTGCCAGCAGTTCCACAGGGGGGAGCGGGGAGCTGTTTTTT. It yields the protein CASSSTGGSGELFF.

In this sample, this clonotype turned up a few times. The V gene is TRBV6-2 or TRBV6-3, the J gene TRBJ2-7; 11 positions match TRBD1. The CDR3 spans 17 residues. Germline V gene sequence: CDR1 MNHEY, CDR2 SVGEGT. V lost 2 bases and J lost 2; bases outside the gene matches: 8. CDR3 in DNA: TGTGCCAGCAGTTACCCGATTGGGACAGGGGGAACCTACGAGCAGTACTTC. It specifies CASSYPIGTGGTYEQYF.

The rearrangement links TRBV6-1 to TRBJ2-1; no reliable D call. The germline V gene has CDR1 MNHNS and CDR2 SASEGT. This CDR3 is built from 18 residues. The germline V and J ends were trimmed by 6 bases and 0 bases, with 21 bases remaining between them. The DNA for the CDR3 is TGTGCCAGCAGGAGAGATAGAACCAGGTCGGGCTCCTACAATGAGCAGTTCTTC. Amino acid sequence: CASRRDRTRSGSYNEQFF.